Shown below are 20 T cell receptor beta chains from a single sample sequenced in a study of T cell changes during pregnancy in multiple sclerosis (dated by TCRdb to between 2018 and 2020). Library method: the immunoSEQ multiplex PCR assay. TCRdb re-hosts the immuneACCESS table, in-frame sequences only. Its copies lack some clones; in the studies checked, an unresolved V gene accounts for under half of them, and the cause for the rest is not known. The sample records about 94,000 clones, around 94% of which are singletons. Of the sample, 0.7% to 1% is held by the ten largest clones. The specimen was peripheral blood, collected in the third trimester of pregnancy. These receptors were taken from a female donor with multiple sclerosis, enrolled in a pregnancy study.

The chain has TRBV2 and TRBJ2-1; TRBD2 matches 13 bases. V shed 6 bases, J shed 8 bases, and the junction held 7 bases outside the gene matches. Germline V gene data show CDR1 as SNHLY and CDR2 as FYNNEI. CDR3 length: 15 residues. Here the CDR3 DNA reads TGTGCCAGCAGCGCTGGACTAGCGGGAGCCCATGAGCAGTTCTTC. Protein product: CASSAGLAGAHEQFF.

The chain couples TRBV4-1 to TRBJ2-7; tentatively, D is TRBD1 (6 bases). Germline V gene data show CDR1 as MGHRA and CDR2 as YSYEKL. Trimming pared 4 bases from V and 3 bases from J, leaving 13 bases between. The CDR3 covers 14 residues. The CDR3 loop is CASSLTTGYYEQYF. The CDR3 bases are TGCGCCAGCAGCCTAACAACAGGGTACTACGAGCAGTACTTC.

In its sample, this clone was seen once. The J gene is TRBJ2-7, the V gene TRBV5-1; D is ambiguous. Trimming pared 2 bases from V and 3 bases from J, leaving 12 bases between. Germline CDR1 and CDR2: SGHRS and YFSETQ. The CDR3 runs 14 residues. The CDR3 DNA reads TGCGCCAGCAGCTTCAATATTGACTTCTACGAGCAGTACTTC. Amino acid sequence: CASSFNIDFYEQYF.

The chain recombines TRBV4-2 with TRBJ2-5; TRBD2 aligns across 12 bases. This CDR3 contains 17 residues. Germline assignment: CDR1 LGHNA and CDR2 YNFKEQ. V lost 2 bases, J lost 5 bases, and 9 bases stayed unmatched. CDR3 DNA: TGTGCCAGCAGCCAACTGACTAGCGGGAGAAGTATCGAGACCCAGTACTTC. This codes for CASSQLTSGRSIETQYF.

The chain links TRBV5-1 to TRBJ2-7; 7 bases match TRBD1. V lost 4 bases and J lost 3; bases outside the gene matches: 13. Germline CDR1 and CDR2: SGHRS and YFSETQ. The CDR3 sequence is 16 residues long. The CDR3 region has the DNA TGCGCCAGCAGCCTAAATCCGGGGACAGCTGGCTACGAGCAGTACTTC. This sequence encodes CASSLNPGTAGYEQYF.

This chain uses TRBV2 with TRBJ2-3; D might be TRBD2 (5 bases). The CDR3 length is 15 residues. The V and J ends lost 3 bases and 2 bases respectively, with 12 bases between them. The germline gives CDR1 SNHLY, CDR2 FYNNEI. CDR3 in amino acids: CASSDRGSYTDTQYF. DNA for the CDR3: TGTGCCAGCAGTGATCGGGGTTCGTACACAGATACGCAGTATTTT.

The chain combines TRBV28 with TRBJ2-7, with D hard to call. The germline V gene encodes CDR1 MDHEN and CDR2 SYDVKM. V gave up 4 bases and J gave up 3 bases, with 16 bases separating them. The CDR3 is 15 amino acids. The CDR3 region has the DNA TGTGCCAGCAGTTCCCCCCCTGATTTACTCTACGAGCAGTACTTC. Amino acids: CASSSPPDLLYEQYF.

The chain carries TRBV4-2 and TRBJ2-3, with TRBD1 identical over 8 bases. Trimming removed 1 base from V and 6 bases from J; junction bases left unmatched: 6. There are 15 residues in the CDR3. From germline, CDR1 is LGHNA and CDR2 YNFKEQ. The DNA for the CDR3 is TGTGCCAGCAGCCAAGTGGCAGGGGGCGCTGATACGCAGTATTTT. This encodes CASSQVAGGADTQYF.

The V gene is TRBV19, the J gene TRBJ1-1; 10 positions match TRBD1. There are 14 residues in the CDR3. V shed 7 bases and J 5 bases; nucleotides not matched to a gene: 7. Per the germline V gene, CDR1 is LNHDA and CDR2 is SQIVND (reference sequence). The CDR3 region has the DNA TGTGCCAGTACCCCGGACAGGGGGTGGACTGAAGCTTTCTTT. Protein: CASTPDRGWTEAFF.

V gene TRBV6-5 combines with J gene TRBJ2-3, with D perhaps TRBD2 (7 bases). This CDR3 has 14 amino acids. Germline-derived CDR1 and CDR2 are MNHEY and SVGAGI. The V end lost 4 bases, the J end lost 6 bases, and 14 bases lay between the germline ends. The CDR3 sequence: CASSSRGAEDTQYF. The CDR3 DNA follows: TGTGCCAGCAGTTCACGGGGGGCGGAGGATACGCAGTATTTT.

This clone is a singleton in its sample. The chain is built from TRBV28 and TRBJ2-7, with 9 bases lining up with TRBD1. This CDR3 has 17 residues. Germline V gives CDR1 MDHEN, CDR2 SYDVKM. V lost 4 bases to trimming and J lost 6 bases; unmatched junction nucleotides: 16. CDR3 loop: CASSSPKGQGFFCEQYF. In DNA, the CDR3 is TGTGCCAGCAGTTCGCCAAAGGGACAGGGTTTCTTCTGCGAGCAGTACTTC.

The CDR3 is CASAPGDNQPQHF. DNA for the CDR3: TGTGCCAGTGCCCCGGGAGACAATCAGCCCCAGCATTTT. This chain connects TRBV28 to TRBJ1-5; D remains unclear. V gave up 9 bases and J gave up 3 bases, with 12 bases separating them. This CDR3 has 13 amino acids. CDR1 and CDR2 (germline): MDHEN, SYDVKM.

The chain carries TRBV30 and TRBJ2-7; TRBD2 might be the D (6 bases). Germline V gene sequence: CDR1 GTSNPN, CDR2 SVGIG (reference sequence). CDR3 length: 15 amino acids. V was trimmed by 1 base and J by 7 bases, leaving 20 bases between them. The CDR3 DNA sequence: TGTGCCTGGAGTGACGGGACTCCGACTGCTCGTGAGCAGTACTTC. This translates into CAWSDGTPTAREQYF.

This clone was counted between two and nine times. The V gene is TRBV5-4, the J gene TRBJ1-5, with D maybe TRBD1 (6 bases). CDR1 and CDR2 from the germline V gene are SGHNT and YYREEE (reference sequence). V was trimmed by 4 bases and J by 0 bases, leaving 23 bases between them. The CDR3 is 19 amino acids. CDR3 nucleotides: TGTGCCAGCAGCCTCGTTTCTCTCCTGACAGGACCTAGCAATCAGCCCCAGCATTTT. It specifies CASSLVSLLTGPSNQPQHF.

This chain links TRBV21-1 with TRBJ2-5; the D call of TRBD2 is as the table states it, not checked on the DNA. TRBV21-1 is tagged as a pseudogene. The CDR3 consists of 17 residues. The chain's CDR3 is CASSAPGLAGGQETQYF. The CDR3 DNA follows: TGTGCCAGCAGTGCCCCGGGACTAGCGGGAGGGCAAGAGACCCAGTACTTC.

The chain carries TRBV6-1 and TRBJ2-5; tentatively, D is TRBD1 (6 bases). V was shortened by 5 bases and J by 0 bases, with 13 bases between the two germline ends. The CDR3 totals 15 residues. From germline, CDR1 is MNHNS and CDR2 SASEGT. The CDR3 is CASSFRGSYQETQYF. In nucleotides, the CDR3 is TGTGCCAGCAGTTTCAGGGGCTCGTACCAAGAGACCCAGTACTTC.

The chain is built from TRBV7-8 and TRBJ1-5; D is perhaps TRBD1 (6 bases). The CDR3 extends over 16 amino acids. In germline, CDR1 is SGHVS, CDR2 FQNEAQ. The V end lost 2 bases, the J end lost 2 bases, and 13 bases lay between the germline ends. Written as DNA, the CDR3 is TGTGCCAGCAGCTTAACGAGGGGGATGGGCAATCAGCCCCAGCATTTT. This encodes CASSLTRGMGNQPQHF.

The chain couples TRBV7-2 to TRBJ2-3, with D perhaps matching TRBD2 (6 bases). The CDR3 contains 16 residues. The ends were cut back, 1 base at V and 3 bases at J, with 14 bases in the middle. From germline, CDR1 is SGHTA and CDR2 FQGNSA. The CDR3 sequence is CASSLVAAQRTDTQYF. DNA of the CDR3: TGTGCCAGCAGCTTAGTAGCGGCCCAAAGGACAGATACGCAGTATTTT.

This clone showed up just a few times. V gene TRBV9 combines with J gene TRBJ1-1, with 9 bases matching TRBD1. V shed 2 bases and J 6 bases; nucleotides not matched to a gene: 11. The CDR3 is 16 amino acids. Looked up from germline, CDR1 is SGDLS and CDR2 is YYNGEE. CDR3 sequence: CASSVGGQGPSAEAFF. CDR3 nucleotides: TGTGCCAGCAGCGTGGGGGGACAGGGCCCAAGCGCTGAAGCTTTCTTT.

The V call is TRBV29-1, the J call TRBJ1-2, with TRBD1 identical over 7 bases. This CDR3 comprises 14 residues. The trim removed 3 bases at V and 4 bases at J, leaving 8 bases unmatched. Germline CDR1 is SQVTM and CDR2 is ANQGSEA. CDR3 loop: CSVDGNDRVYGYTF. DNA for the CDR3: TGCAGCGTTGACGGGAATGACAGGGTCTATGGCTACACCTTC.